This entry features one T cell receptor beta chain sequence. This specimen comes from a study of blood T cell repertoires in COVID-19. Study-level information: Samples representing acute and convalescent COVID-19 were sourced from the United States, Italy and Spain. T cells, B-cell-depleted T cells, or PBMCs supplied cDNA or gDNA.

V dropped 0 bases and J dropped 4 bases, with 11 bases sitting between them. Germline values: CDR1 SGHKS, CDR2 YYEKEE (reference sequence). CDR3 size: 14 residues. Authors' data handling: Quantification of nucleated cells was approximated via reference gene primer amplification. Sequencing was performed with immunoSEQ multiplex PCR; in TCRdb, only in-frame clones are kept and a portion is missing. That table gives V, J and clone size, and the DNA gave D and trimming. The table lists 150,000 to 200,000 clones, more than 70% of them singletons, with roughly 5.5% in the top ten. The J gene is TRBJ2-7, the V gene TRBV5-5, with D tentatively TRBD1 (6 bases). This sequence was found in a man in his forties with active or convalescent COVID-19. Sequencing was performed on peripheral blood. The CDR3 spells CASSLERRGYEQYF. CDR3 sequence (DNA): TGTGCCAGCAGCTTGGAACGAAGGGGGTACGAGCAGTACTTC.